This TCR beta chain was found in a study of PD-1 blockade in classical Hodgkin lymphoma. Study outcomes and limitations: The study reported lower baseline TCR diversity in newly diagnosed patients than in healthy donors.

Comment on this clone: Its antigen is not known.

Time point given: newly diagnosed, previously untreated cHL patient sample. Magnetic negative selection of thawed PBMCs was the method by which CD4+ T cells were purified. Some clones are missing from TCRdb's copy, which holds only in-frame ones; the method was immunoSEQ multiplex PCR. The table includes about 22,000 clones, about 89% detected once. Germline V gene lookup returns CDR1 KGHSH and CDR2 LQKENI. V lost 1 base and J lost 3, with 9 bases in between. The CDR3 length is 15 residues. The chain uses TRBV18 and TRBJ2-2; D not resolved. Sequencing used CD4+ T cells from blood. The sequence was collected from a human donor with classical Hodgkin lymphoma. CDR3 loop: CASSPRQVDTGELFF. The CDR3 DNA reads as TGTGCCAGCTCACCACGGCAGGTAGACACCGGGGAGCTGTTTTTT.